This T cell receptor (beta chain) came from a study of blood T cell repertoires in COVID-19. Overall study: The study drew acute and convalescent COVID-19 samples from the United States, Italy and Spain. Sample material is recorded as cDNA or gDNA derived from T cells, B-cell-depleted T cells, or PBMCs.

Original analysis: It was from reference gene primer amplification that nucleated cell counts were estimated. Repertoires were generated with immunoSEQ multiplex PCR, while TCRdb's copy carries only in-frame clones and drops some. For V, J and clone size, that table is used; D and trimming come from the DNA. The sample holds roughly 240,000 clones; 84% are singletons and the top ten take about 2%. Trimming shortened V by 4 bases and J by 8 bases, and 17 bases separated the two germline ends. The germline V gene encodes CDR1 KGHSH and CDR2 LQKENI. This CDR3 spans 15 amino acids. The TCR comes from a man aged 40-50 years who had recovered from COVID-19. Sequencing input: peripheral blood. This rearrangement joins TRBV18 to TRBJ1-4; TRBD1 might be the D (6 bases). The CDR3 is CASSQQGGRPEKLFF. Written as DNA, the CDR3 is TGTGCCAGCTCACAACAGGGCGGGCGGCCCGAAAAACTGTTTTTT.